The present entry profiles one T cell receptor (beta chain) with its context. No antigen is known for it. This sample was included in a study of shared clonotypes between healthy human individuals. Study-wide background: The donor group consisted of two women and three men, aged 18 to 49.

Study-level results: Blood was the only sampled material, and tissue repertoires likely differ. Clonotypes shared by all four donors outscored non-shared clonotypes in generation probability.

Trimming took 4 bases from V and 8 from J, leaving 18 bases between them. Germline V CDR1 and CDR2: MGHRA, YSYEKL. CDR3 length: 15 amino acids. Terminally differentiated effector memory CD45RA+ cells were excluded from the naive CD8 cells, which were CD45RO-negative and positively selected for CCR7. It was across several immunoSEQ plates that each subset's genomic DNA was evenly split. Only in-frame clones appear in the TCRdb table, and some are missing; sequencing was by immunoSEQ multiplex PCR. Counted here are more than 2 million clones, 90% to 95% occurring once; the ten biggest clones make up roughly 1.7%.

Sequenced material: naive CD8+ T cells from PBMCs. The receptor comes from a man aged 18 to 35 in good health. Some clones in this sample may be carry-over from other donors' samples. The chain combines TRBV4-1 with TRBJ2-1, with TRBD1 as a possible D gene (7 bases). In DNA form, the CDR3 reads TGCGCCAGCAGCCGCCTGACAGGGTCGGGGGATGAGCAGTTCTTC. Translating gives CASSRLTGSGDEQFF.